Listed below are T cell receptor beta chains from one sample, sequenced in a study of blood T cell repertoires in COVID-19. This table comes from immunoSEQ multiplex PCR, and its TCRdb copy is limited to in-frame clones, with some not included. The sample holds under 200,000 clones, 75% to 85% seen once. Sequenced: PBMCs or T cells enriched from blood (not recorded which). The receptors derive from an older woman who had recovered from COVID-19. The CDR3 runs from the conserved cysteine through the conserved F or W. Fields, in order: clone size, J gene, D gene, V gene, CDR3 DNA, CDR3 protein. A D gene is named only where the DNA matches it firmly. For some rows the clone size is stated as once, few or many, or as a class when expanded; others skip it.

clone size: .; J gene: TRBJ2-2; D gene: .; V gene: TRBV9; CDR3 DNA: TGTGCCAGCAGCGTAGGGGGGCCCCGTCGGGAGCTGTTTTTT; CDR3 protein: CASSVGGPRRELFF
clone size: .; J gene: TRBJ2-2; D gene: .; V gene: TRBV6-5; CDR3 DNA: TGTGCCAGCACTGTCTCGGGGAGCGGGGAGCTGTTTTTT; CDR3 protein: CASTVSGSGELFF
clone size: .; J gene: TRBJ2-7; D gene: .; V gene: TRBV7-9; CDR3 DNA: TGTGCCAGCAGCCGGTCATCTTGGAACAGGGACGAGCAGTACTTC; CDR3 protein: CASSRSSWNRDEQYF
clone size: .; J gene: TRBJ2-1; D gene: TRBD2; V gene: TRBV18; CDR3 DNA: TGTGCCAGCTCGTCACAATTCGGGGGGGCTTTCTACAATGAGCAGTTCTTC; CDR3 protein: CASSSQFGGAFYNEQFF
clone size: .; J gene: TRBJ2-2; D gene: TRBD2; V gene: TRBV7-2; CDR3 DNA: TGTGCCAGCAGCTTAGCGGCCAGCGGGGGAAGGACCGGGGAGCTGTTTTTT; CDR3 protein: CASSLAASGGRTGELFF
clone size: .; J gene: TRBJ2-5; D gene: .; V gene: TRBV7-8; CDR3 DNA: TGTGCCAGCAGCCCAGGCTACCAAGAGACCCAGTACTTC; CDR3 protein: CASSPGYQETQYF
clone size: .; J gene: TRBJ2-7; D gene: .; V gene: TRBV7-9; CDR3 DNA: TGTGCCAGCACCCCGGCGGGGATCCCCTACGAGCAGTACTTC; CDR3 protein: CASTPAGIPYEQYF
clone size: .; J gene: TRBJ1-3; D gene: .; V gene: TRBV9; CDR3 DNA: TGTGCCAGCAGCGTACATCTGGGGCCCTCCTCTGGAAACACCATATATTTT; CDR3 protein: CASSVHLGPSSGNTIYF
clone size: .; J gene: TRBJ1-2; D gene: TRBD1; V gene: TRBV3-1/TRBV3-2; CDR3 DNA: TGTGCCAGCAGCCCAGGGGGTATAGGCTATGGCTACACCTTC; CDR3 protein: CASSPGGIGYGYTF
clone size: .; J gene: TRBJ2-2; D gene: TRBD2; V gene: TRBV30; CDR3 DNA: TGTGCCTGGAGTGTACTAGCGGGGGGCACCGGGGAGCTGTTTTTT; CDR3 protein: CAWSVLAGGTGELFF
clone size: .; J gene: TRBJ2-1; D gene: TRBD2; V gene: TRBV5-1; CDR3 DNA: TGCGCCAGCAGCTTTGCCGGGACTAGCGGGGGTGATGAGCAGTTCTTC; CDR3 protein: CASSFAGTSGGDEQFF
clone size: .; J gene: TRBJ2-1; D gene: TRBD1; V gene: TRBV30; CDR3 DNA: TGTGCCTGGAGACCCGGACAGGGGGCTTTATTACGGTTCTTC; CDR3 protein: CAWRPGQGALLRFF
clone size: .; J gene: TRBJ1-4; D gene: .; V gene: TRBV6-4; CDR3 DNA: TGTGCCAGCAGCCTCCGGGAACCTAATGAAAAACTGTTTTTT; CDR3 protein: CASSLREPNEKLFF
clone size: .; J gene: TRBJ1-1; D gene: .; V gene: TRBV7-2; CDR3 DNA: TGTGCCAGCAGCTTAGAGAGAAACACTGAAGCTTTCTTT; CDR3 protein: CASSLERNTEAFF
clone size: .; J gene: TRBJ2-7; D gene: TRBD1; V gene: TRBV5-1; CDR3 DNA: TGCGCCAGCAGCGTGGGACAGGCTTCTCCCTACGAGCAGTACTTC; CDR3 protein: CASSVGQASPYEQYF
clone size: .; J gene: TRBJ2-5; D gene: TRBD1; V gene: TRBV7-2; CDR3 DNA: TGTGCCAGCAGCCTCCAGACAGGGTTTGGAAAGACCCAGTACTTC; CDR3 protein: CASSLQTGFGKTQYF
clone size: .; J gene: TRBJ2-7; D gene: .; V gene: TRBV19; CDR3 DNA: TGTGCCAGTAGAGCCGGCCGGGGGGCGACGAACGAGCAGTACTTC; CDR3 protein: CASRAGRGATNEQYF
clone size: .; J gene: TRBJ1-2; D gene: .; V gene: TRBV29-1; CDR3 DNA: TGCAGCGTTGTAATCGATGCGGGCAACTATGGCTACACCTTC; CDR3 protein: CSVVIDAGNYGYTF
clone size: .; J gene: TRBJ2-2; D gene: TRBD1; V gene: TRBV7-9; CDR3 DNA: TGTGCCAGCAGCTTCGCGACAGGGGGAACCGGGGAGCTGTTTTTT; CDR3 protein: CASSFATGGTGELFF
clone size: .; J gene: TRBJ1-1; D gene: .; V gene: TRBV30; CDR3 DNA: TGTGCCTGGAGCCCTCGAGGGGGTGAAGCTTTCTTT; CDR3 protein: CAWSPRGGEAFF
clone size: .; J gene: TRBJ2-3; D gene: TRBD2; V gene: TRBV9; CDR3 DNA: TGTGCCAGCAGCGCAGAGCGGGGGCAGGCAGATACGCAGTATTTT; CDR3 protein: CASSAERGQADTQYF
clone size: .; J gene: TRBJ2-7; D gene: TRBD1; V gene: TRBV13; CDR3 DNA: TGTGCCAGCAGCCCAGGGACAGCCTACGAGCAGTACTTC; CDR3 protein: CASSPGTAYEQYF
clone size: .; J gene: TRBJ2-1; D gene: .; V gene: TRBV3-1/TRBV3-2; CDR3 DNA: TGTGCCAGCAGCCTTCCCCGTGGGCTTCACTACAATGAGCAGTTCTTC; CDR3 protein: CASSLPRGLHYNEQFF
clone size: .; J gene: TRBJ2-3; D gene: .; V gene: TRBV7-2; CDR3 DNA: TGTGCCAGCAGACCGGGAAGAAGCACAGATACGCAGTATTTT; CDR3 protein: CASRPGRSTDTQYF
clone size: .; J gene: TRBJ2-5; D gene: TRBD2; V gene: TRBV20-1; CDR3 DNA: TGCAGTGCTAGTCAGCGGGAGCAAGAGACCCAGTACTTC; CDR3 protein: CSASQREQETQYF
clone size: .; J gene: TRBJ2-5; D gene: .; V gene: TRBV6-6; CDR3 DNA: TGTGCCAGCAGTAACCAGAATGTCCAAGAGACCCAGTACTTC; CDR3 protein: CASSNQNVQETQYF
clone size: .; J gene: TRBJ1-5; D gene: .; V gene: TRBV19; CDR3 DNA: TGTGCCAGTAGAAGTGACAGGCAGATAGGTCAGCCCCAGCATTTT; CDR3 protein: CASRSDRQIGQPQHF
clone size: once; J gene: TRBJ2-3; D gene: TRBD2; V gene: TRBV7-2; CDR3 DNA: TGTGCCAGCAGCTCCCCCGGACTAGGGGCAGATACGCAGTATTTT; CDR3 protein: CASSSPGLGADTQYF
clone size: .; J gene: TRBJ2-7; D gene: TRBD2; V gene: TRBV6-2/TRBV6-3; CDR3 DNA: TGTGCCAGCAGTTACGGAGCGGGGGGGTCCTACGAGCAGTACTTC; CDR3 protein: CASSYGAGGSYEQYF
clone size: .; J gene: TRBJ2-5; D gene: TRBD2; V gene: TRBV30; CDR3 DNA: TGTGCCTGGAGGACGGGACTAGCGGGGGGGCAAGAGACCCAGTACTTC; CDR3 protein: CAWRTGLAGGQETQYF
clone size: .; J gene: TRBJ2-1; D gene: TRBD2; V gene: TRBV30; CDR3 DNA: TGTGCCTGGAGGGCGACTAGCGGGGGCAATGAGCAGTTCTTC; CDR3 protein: CAWRATSGGNEQFF
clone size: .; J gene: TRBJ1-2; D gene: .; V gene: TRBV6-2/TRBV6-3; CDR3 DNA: TGTGCCAGCAGTTTTCGGGGGATGAACTATGGCTACACCTTC; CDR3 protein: CASSFRGMNYGYTF
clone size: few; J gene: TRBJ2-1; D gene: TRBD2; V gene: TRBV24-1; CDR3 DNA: TGTGCCACCGGGGGGGGGACTAGCGGTTCTGGTAGGGAGCAGTTCTTC; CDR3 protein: CATGGGTSGSGREQFF
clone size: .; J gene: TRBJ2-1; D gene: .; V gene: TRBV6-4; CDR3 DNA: TGTGCCAGCAGTGAGATCTTTGGGAGCGATGGTGAGCAGTTCTTC; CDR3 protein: CASSEIFGSDGEQFF
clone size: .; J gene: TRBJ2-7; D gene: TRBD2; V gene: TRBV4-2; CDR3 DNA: TGTGCCAGCAGCCGCCCTGGATTAGCGGGGGGCGGTTCACACGAGCAGTACTTC; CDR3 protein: CASSRPGLAGGGSHEQYF
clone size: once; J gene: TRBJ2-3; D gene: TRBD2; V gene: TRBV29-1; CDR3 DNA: TGCAGCGTTGTGGCGGGGGGCCGGGGAGATACGCAGTATTTT; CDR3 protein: CSVVAGGRGDTQYF
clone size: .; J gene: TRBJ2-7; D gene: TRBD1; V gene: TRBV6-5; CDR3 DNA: TGTGCCAGCAACCCAGCGACAGGGAGCTCCTACGAGCAGTACTTC; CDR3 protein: CASNPATGSSYEQYF
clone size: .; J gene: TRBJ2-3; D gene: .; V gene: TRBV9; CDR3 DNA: TGTGCCAGCAGCGGGACGGGAGTAGCCACTAGCACAGATACGCAGTATTTT; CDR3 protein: CASSGTGVATSTDTQYF
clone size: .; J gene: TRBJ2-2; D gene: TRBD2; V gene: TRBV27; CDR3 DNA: TGTGCCAGCAGTTTATCAAGCGGGGGTGGGGAGCTGTTTTTT; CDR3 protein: CASSLSSGGGELFF
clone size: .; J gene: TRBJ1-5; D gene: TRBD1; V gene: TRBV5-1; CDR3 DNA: TGCGCCAGCAGCACCGGGACAGATAGCAATCAGCCCCAGCATTTT; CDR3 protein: CASSTGTDSNQPQHF
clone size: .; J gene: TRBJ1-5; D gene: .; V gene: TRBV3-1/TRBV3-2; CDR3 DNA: TGTGCCAGCAGCCCTCGTGGGGCAAATCAGCCCCAGCATTTT; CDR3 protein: CASSPRGANQPQHF
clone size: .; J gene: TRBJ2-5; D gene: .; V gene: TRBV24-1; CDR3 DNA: TGTGCCACCAGTGACCCGACTAGTTACCCAGAGACCCAGTACTTC; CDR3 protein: CATSDPTSYPETQYF
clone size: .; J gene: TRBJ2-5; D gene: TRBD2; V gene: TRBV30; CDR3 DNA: TGTGCCTCGGCTGCGGGGGGGCCCGAGACCCAGTACTTC; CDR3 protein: CASAAGGPETQYF